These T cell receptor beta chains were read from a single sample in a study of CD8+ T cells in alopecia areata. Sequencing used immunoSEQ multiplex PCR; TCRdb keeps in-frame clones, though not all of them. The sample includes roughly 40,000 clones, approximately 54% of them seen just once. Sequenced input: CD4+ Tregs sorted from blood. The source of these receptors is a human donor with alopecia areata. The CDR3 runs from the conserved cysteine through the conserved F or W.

CDR3aa: CASRLYGQGGGTEAFF
v_gene: TRBV19

CDR3aa: CASSPQGAYGSGANVLTF
v_gene: TRBV18

CDR3aa: CASRGTGGRAFF
v_gene: TRBV28

CDR3aa: CASSSLGHEQYF
v_gene: TRBV28

CDR3aa: CASSPGGSRYEQYF
v_gene: TRBV4-3

CDR3aa: CASSLSLSGSSAFF
v_gene: TRBV27

CDR3aa: CASSPSDGSPLHF
v_gene: TRBV7-6

CDR3aa: CASSQDSSGYYQETQYF
v_gene: TRBV4-1

CDR3aa: CASSLGKGGTQYF
v_gene: TRBV28

CDR3aa: CASGGQGGPNEQFF
v_gene: TRBV2

CDR3aa: CASSFGDSPLHF
v_gene: TRBV7-2

CDR3aa: CASSNSGRGTDTQYF
v_gene: TRBV6-6

CDR3aa: CASSLLTGDTQYF
v_gene: TRBV7-8

CDR3aa: CASSLGGRDTEAFF
v_gene: TRBV7-2

CDR3aa: CASSLDRGRGGYTF
v_gene: TRBV5-1

CDR3aa: CASSIRDYNEQFF
v_gene: TRBV7-6

CDR3aa: CASSSQGGTEAFF
v_gene: TRBV7-3

CDR3aa: CASSGRGLNQPQHF
v_gene: TRBV2

CDR3aa: CASSPYGGNTEAFF
v_gene: TRBV10-2

CDR3aa: CASSLESARYF
v_gene: TRBV7-2

CDR3aa: CATSPGSGLTGELFF
v_gene: TRBV5-1

CDR3aa: CASSEGPTGDTQYF
v_gene: TRBV7-2

CDR3aa: CASSLQVWTEAFF
v_gene: TRBV7-8

CDR3aa: CASSYSWGGNTEAFF
v_gene: TRBV6-5

CDR3aa: CASGRRANVLTF
v_gene: TRBV27

CDR3aa: CARIPPGEIGEQYF
v_gene: TRBV5-1

CDR3aa: CASSLKGDTEAFF
v_gene: TRBV27

CDR3aa: CASSLVGTYEQYF
v_gene: TRBV5-1

CDR3aa: CASSLTGTLSPLHF
v_gene: TRBV7-2

CDR3aa: CASSLRPAGNQPQHF
v_gene: TRBV19

CDR3aa: CASSLGTSGYNEQFF
v_gene: TRBV5-4

CDR3aa: CASSNIVGLAASGELFF
v_gene: TRBV19

CDR3aa: CASSHERGGQARGYTF
v_gene: TRBV4-3

CDR3aa: CASSKTAGATEAFF
v_gene: TRBV21-1

CDR3aa: CASSGHVLGNTIYF
v_gene: TRBV28

CDR3aa: CASSPGEQETQYF
v_gene: TRBV18

CDR3aa: CAWSPPGREQFF
v_gene: TRBV30

CDR3aa: CAIRLSLLSGGYTF
v_gene: TRBV10-3

CDR3aa: CASSLVGQAGNTEAFF
v_gene: TRBV28

CDR3aa: CASSFLQGPSYEQYF
v_gene: TRBV7-2

CDR3aa: CASRGTGGSYNEQFF
v_gene: TRBV28

CDR3aa: CASSSGMGQANTGELFF
v_gene: TRBV5-1

CDR3aa: CATTLANLLTDTQYF
v_gene: TRBV6-5

CDR3aa: CASSLDGGTDTQYF
v_gene: TRBV11-2

CDR3aa: CASRKGTNTGELFF
v_gene: TRBV7-3

CDR3aa: CASSLGASEDTQYF
v_gene: TRBV5-1

CDR3aa: CASSQEATPGRLQYF
v_gene: TRBV4-3

CDR3aa: CASSLPLRGPYEQYF
v_gene: TRBV28

CDR3aa: CASSLGRPGTGELFF
v_gene: TRBV7-9

CDR3aa: CASSLQGADNEQFF
v_gene: TRBV5-1

CDR3aa: CASRKPGQSYEQYF
v_gene: TRBV7-2

CDR3aa: CAISRYREETQYF
v_gene: TRBV10-3

CDR3aa: CASRVAAEGRNEQFF
v_gene: TRBV19

CDR3aa: CASSPYPGTSGSPSTDTQYF
v_gene: TRBV5-1

CDR3aa: CASSSTRQGWAYEQYF
v_gene: TRBV5-6

CDR3aa: CASSKPGLAGAGTGELFF
v_gene: TRBV2

CDR3aa: CASSPSGGGTQYF
v_gene: TRBV7-2

CDR3aa: CASSHYSGTGGEQYF
v_gene: TRBV4-1